The subject of this entry is one T cell receptor beta chain. This entry is derived from a study of blood T cell repertoires in COVID-19. TCRdb keeps only in-frame clones here, not all; method: immunoSEQ multiplex PCR. In the table there are about 280,000 clones, approximately 89% of which are singletons. Germline V lookup: CDR1 MDHEN, CDR2 SYDVKM. CDR3 length: 17 amino acids. V lost 5 bases and J lost 0, with 17 bases in between. Each exposed participant met a COVID-19 case in the 2 weeks preceding study entry. Specimen: PBMCs or T cells enriched from blood (not recorded which). This chain joins TRBV28 and TRBJ1-5; D perhaps matches TRBD1 (6 bases). This TCR derives from a man aged 35 to 55 who had been exposed to COVID-19. This CDR3 is CASSPQFRGFSNQPQHF. As DNA, the CDR3 is TGTGCCAGCAGTCCCCAGTTCAGGGGATTTAGCAATCAGCCCCAGCATTTT.